The clone carrying this T cell receptor beta chain showed up just a few times. Its antigen is not identified. The data belong to a study of CD8 T cells in ankylosing spondylitis. Making use of molecular barcodes, quantitative 5'-RACE generated TCR beta libraries. TCRdb recomputed calls from the 5' RACE reads with MiXCR, one row per CDR3 protein. The sample lists 250,000 to 350,000 distinct CDR3 sequences, approximately 20% occurring once. The CDR3 totals 12 residues. The V gene lost 5 bases and the J gene lost 3 bases, with 7 bases spanning the gap. Points from the study as a whole: Reports of some motif variants in reactive arthritis synovial fluid and blood predate this one. It appeared that ankylosing spondylitis blood was characterized by a TCR beta motif of roughly 8 highly homologous variants. Disease-linked clones proved CD8+ and comparatively uncommon in peripheral blood.

This receptor was taken from a male donor with ankylosing spondylitis or in good health (not recorded which). Sequenced input: blood, either unsorted or a sorted T cell fraction (not recorded which). V is TRBV12-3 or TRBV12-4 and J is TRBJ2-5; D is uncertain. For the CDR3, the DNA is TGTGCCAGCAGTACGAATAAAGAGACCCAGTACTTC. As protein: CASSTNKETQYF.